This T cell receptor (beta chain) was sequenced during a study of blood T cell repertoires in COVID-19. About the research overall: PBMCs, B-cell-depleted T cells, or T cells were the source of the cDNA or gDNA that made up the material.

The repertoire was sequenced with immunoSEQ multiplex PCR; TCRdb's copy has only in-frame clones and lacks some. The repertoire holds under 300,000 clones, with approximately 85% as singletons. Per the germline V gene, CDR1 is MDHEN and CDR2 is SYDVKM. The CDR3 covers 15 residues. V dropped 2 bases and J dropped 1; count of bases not matched to a gene: 2. This sequence originates from a woman aged 50 to 65 who had been exposed to COVID-19. The V gene is TRBV28, the J gene TRBJ1-3, with TRBD1 matching over 7 bases. The sequenced sample was PBMCs or T cells enriched from blood (not recorded which). The CDR3 bases are TGTGCCAGCAGTTTACACAGGGGTTCTGGAAACACCATATATTTT. It specifies CASSLHRGSGNTIYF.